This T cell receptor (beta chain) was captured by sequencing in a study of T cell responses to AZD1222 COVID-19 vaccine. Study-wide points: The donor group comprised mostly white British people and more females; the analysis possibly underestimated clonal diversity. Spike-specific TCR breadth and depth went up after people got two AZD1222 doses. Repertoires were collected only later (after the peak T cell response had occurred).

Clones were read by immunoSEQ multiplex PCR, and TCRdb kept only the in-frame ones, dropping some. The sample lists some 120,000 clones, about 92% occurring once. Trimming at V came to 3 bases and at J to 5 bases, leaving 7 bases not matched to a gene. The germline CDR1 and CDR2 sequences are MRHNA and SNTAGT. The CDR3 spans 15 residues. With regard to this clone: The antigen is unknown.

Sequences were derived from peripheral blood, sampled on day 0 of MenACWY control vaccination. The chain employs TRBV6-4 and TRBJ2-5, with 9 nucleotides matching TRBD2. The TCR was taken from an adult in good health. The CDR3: CASSERSGGIETQYF. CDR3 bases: TGTGCCAGCAGTGAGCGTAGCGGGGGAATTGAGACCCAGTACTTC.